This TCR beta chain came from a study of PD-1 blockade in classical Hodgkin lymphoma. Concerning this clone itself: Its antigen is unknown.

Time point defined: cycle 4 day 1 (C4D1), after 6 weeks of nivolumab. Brentuximab vedotin exposure varied among the patients, all of whom had relapsed after autologous stem cell transplantation. Study-wide points: Reports described newly diagnosed patients as having lower baseline TCR diversity than healthy donors. There remain no defined causes for the repertoire differences, which possibly reflect disease activity or prior therapy.

The repertoire was sequenced with immunoSEQ multiplex PCR; TCRdb's copy has only in-frame clones and lacks some. The sample holds roughly 27,000 clones, approximately 72% seen once. The clonotype comes from a human donor with classical Hodgkin lymphoma. The specimen comprised peripheral blood mononuclear cells (PBMCs), sampled before the fourth cycle of nivolumab.

The CDR3, as DNA: TGCGCCAGCAGCCAAGACAGGGGGGGGACTTATGGCTACACCTTC. As protein: CASSQDRGGTYGYTF. This rearrangement joins TRBV4-1 to TRBJ1-2; 7 bases map to TRBD1. The germline V gene has CDR1 MGHRA and CDR2 YSYEKL. This CDR3 spans 15 amino acids. J gave up 5 bases and V 0 bases, and 6 bases lay outside the gene matches.